This TCR beta chain was captured in a study of regulatory T cells in long-lasting Graves disease. Specified time point: persistent/refractory GD, antithyroid drugs over 5 years with positive TRAb. Isolated PBMC RNA provided the starting material for the TCR library. V was clipped by 3 bases and J by 10 bases, with 15 bases between them. This CDR3 has 14 amino acids. This clonotype has at least ten counts. In building TCR beta libraries, iRepertoire HTBI primers were used together with Arm-PCR of CDR3 regions. Using its own MiXCR run on the multiplex PCR reads, TCRdb lists one record per CDR3 protein. The sample holds approximately 400,000 distinct CDR3 sequences, around 21% seen once.

The starting material was peripheral blood mononuclear cells (PBMCs), obtained when the disease was refractory, from a patient treated with antithyroid drugs. The chain has TRBV12-3 or TRBV12-4 and TRBJ1-4, with D perhaps TRBD1 (6 bases). This TCR came from a female donor with Graves disease. The CDR3 nucleotides read TGTGCCAGCAGTTTGGTTCAGGGGCGGGGAAAACTGTTTTTT. Amino acids: CASSLVQGRGKLFF.